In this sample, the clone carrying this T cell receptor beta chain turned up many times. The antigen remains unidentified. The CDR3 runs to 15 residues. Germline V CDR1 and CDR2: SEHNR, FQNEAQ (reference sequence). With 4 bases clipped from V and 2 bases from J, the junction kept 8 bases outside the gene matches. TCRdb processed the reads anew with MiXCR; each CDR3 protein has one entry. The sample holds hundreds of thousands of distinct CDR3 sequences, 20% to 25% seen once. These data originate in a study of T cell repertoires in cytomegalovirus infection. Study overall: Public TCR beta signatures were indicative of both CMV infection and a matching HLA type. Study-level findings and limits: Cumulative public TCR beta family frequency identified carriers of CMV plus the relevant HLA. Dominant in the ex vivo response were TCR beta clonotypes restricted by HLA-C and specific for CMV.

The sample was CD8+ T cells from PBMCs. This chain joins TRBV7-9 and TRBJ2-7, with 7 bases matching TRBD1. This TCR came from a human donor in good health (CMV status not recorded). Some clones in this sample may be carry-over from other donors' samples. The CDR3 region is CASSSPWDSAYEQYF. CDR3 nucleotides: TGTGCCAGCAGCTCCCCATGGGACAGCGCCTACGAGCAGTACTTC.